This T cell receptor (beta chain) was documented in a study of shared clonotypes between healthy human individuals. Sorted subsets were amplified in replicate PCRs using 200 ng DNA, about 30,000 T cell genomes. Measured with immunoSEQ multiplex PCR; TCRdb has only the in-frame clones, and not every one. The sample comprises millions of clones, 93% of which are singletons, and 1.7% rests with the top ten. The study's findings and limits: It was only blood that was sampled, and tissue repertoires likely differ.

As for this clone: Its specificity is not known.

V dropped 5 bases and J dropped 2; count of bases not matched to a gene: 6. The CDR3 has 15 residues. Germline V gene lookup returns CDR1 MDHEN and CDR2 SYDVKM. CD45RO-negative, CCR7-selected cells formed the naive CD8 fraction, which excluded terminally differentiated effector memory CD45RA+ cells. Sequenced input: naive CD8+ T cells from PBMCs. The sequence derives from a man aged 18 to 35 in good health. Some clones in this sample may be carry-over from other donors' samples. The V call is TRBV28, the J call TRBJ2-7; 10 bases match TRBD2. CDR3 protein: CASSLTGTSAYEQYF. The CDR3 DNA reads TGTGCCAGCAGTCTTACCGGGACTAGCGCCTACGAGCAGTACTTC.